This TCR beta chain was retrieved from a study of graft-versus-host responses after intestinal transplantation (dated by TCRdb to the early 2020s). In terms of the full investigation: Recipients received multivisceral, liver-intestinal, or isolated intestinal transplants. Bulk TCR-beta CDR3 sequencing was used to track graft-versus-host and host-versus-graft alloreactive T cell clones in the graft, circulation and bone marrow after intestinal transplantation. A cohort of 24 intestinal transplant recipients, including one retransplant, was enrolled, and a few patients lacking pretransplant specimens were excluded. Donor T cell macrochimerism was defined as a peak of at least 4% donor T cells among recipient peripheral blood mononuclear cells. All recipients received anti-thymocyte globulin induction followed by maintenance tacrolimus and steroids for around three years. Instead of going to the commercial service, samples from a few later patients were sequenced in-house on an Illumina MiSeq and processed with MiXCR. To identify alloreactive clones, pre-transplant mixed lymphocyte reaction products were sequenced and then compared with unstimulated pre-transplant donor and recipient T cells. Overall results and qualifications from the work: The conclusions were limited by the relatively low number and heterogeneity of the intestinal transplant patients. In the allografts of patients with donor T cell macrochimerism, GvH to HvG T cell clonal ratios were high. Peak levels of circulating GvH clones were associated with declines in HvG clones early after transplant. GvH clones were detected in recipient bone marrow, and some of these GvH clones were observed earlier in ileal mucosa or blood, consistent with an intestinal mucosal origin.

Receptor libraries were prepared by the immunoSEQ multiplex PCR assay. In most patients, genomic DNA was isolated using the Qiagen DNeasy Blood and Tissue Kit and sent frozen to Adaptive Biotechnologies for TCR sequencing. High-throughput TCR-beta CDR3 sequencing of genomic DNA from most patients was performed by Adaptive Biotechnologies. The authors' pipeline ran thus. TCR sequencing data for 18 patients were retrieved from Adaptive's ImmunoSEQ software; a few other patients were processed with MiXCR and VDJtools. To correct CD4 versus CD8 sorting errors, any sequence found in both subsets at a frequency ratio below 5:1 was removed. Because the origin of CDR3 nucleotide sequences shared between donor and recipient could not be assigned, those sequences were removed. At least 2-fold expansion over unstimulated cells and a minimum CFSE-low frequency of 0.002% (template counts) or 0.001% (read counts) were required for clones to be classified as alloreactive. Mappable clones were those detected in sequenced pre-transplant spleen, lymph node, or MLR CFSE-low populations of the donor or recipient. The cumulative frequency of alloreactive clones was calculated as a percentage of all sequences, weighted by copy number. TCRdb carries this immuneACCESS record with in-frame sequences only. Its versions omit some clonotypes, under half of them owing to an unresolved V gene in the studies checked, with the rest unexplained. Clonal size and the V and J genes are those of that table, whereas D and trimming came from the DNA. For this sample there are 99,000 or so clones; 87% appear just once. The top ten clones comprise 0.9% of the sample.

The germline V and J ends show losses of 8 bases and 4 bases respectively, and no gene match explains 7 bases of the junction. From a lookup of the germline V gene (reference sequence), CDR1 and CDR2 are SEHNR and FQNEAQ. Including cysteine and phenylalanine, the CDR3 has 15 amino acids. Only CDR3 DNA is held: 45 bases, read in frame from base 1. As regards this clone: Its antigen is currently not known. The input lacks base qualities; no much larger clone sits a single base away.

The sample's time point, from its label and the paper: cells obtained before transplantation from donor or recipient. CD3+CD4+ and CD3+CD8+ populations were FACS-sorted from unstimulated pre-transplant donor and recipient cells taken from spleen or lymph nodes. This material consisted of unstimulated CD4+ T cells sorted from spleen or lymph node cells, taken before intestinal transplant. The TCR originated in a human donor who received an intestinal transplant. Rearrangement joined TRBV7-9 to TRBJ2-1; TRBD2 fits 11 bases in the junction. The nucleotide sequence is TGTGCCAGCGGTAAGACTAGCGGGATATACAATGAGCAGTTCTTC. This sequence encodes CASGKTSGIYNEQFF.